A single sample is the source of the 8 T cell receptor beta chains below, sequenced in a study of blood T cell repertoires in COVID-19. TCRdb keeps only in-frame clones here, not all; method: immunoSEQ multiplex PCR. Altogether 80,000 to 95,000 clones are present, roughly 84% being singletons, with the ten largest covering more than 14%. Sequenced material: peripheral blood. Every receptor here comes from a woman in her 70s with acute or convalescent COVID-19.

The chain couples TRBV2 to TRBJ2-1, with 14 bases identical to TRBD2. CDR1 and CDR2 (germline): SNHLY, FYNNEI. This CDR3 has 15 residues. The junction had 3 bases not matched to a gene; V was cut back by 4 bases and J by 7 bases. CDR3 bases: TGTGCCAGCAGTGGACTAGCGGGGGGGCAAAATGAGCAGTTCTTC. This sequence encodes CASSGLAGGQNEQFF.

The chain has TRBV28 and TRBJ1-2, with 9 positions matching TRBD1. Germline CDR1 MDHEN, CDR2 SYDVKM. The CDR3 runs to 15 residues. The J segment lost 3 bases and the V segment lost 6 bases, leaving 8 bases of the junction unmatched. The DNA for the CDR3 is TGTGCCAGCAGCCGTCCCGGGACAGGGTACTATGGCTACACCTTC. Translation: CASSRPGTGYYGYTF.

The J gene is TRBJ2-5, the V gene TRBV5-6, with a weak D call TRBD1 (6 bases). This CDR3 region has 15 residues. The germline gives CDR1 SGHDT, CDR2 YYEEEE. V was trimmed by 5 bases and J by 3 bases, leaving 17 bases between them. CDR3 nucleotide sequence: TGTGCCAGCAGTCTTACCGGGACAAAGGAAGAGACCCAGTACTTC. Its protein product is CASSLTGTKEETQYF.

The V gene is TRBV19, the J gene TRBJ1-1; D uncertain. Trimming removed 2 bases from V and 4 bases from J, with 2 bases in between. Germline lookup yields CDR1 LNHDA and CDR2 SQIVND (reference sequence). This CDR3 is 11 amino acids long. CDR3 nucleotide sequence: TGTGCCAGTAGTATACTCACTGAAGCTTTCTTT. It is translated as CASSILTEAFF.

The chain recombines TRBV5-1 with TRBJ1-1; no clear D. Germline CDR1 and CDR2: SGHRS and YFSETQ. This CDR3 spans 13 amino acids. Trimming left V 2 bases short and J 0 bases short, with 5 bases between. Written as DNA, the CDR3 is TGCGCCAGCAGCTTACAGCTGAACACTGAAGCTTTCTTT. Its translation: CASSLQLNTEAFF.

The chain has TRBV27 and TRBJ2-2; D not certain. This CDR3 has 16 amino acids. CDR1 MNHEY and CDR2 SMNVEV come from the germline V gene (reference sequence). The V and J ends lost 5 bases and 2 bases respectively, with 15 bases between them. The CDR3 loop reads CASSPTSSRNTGELFF. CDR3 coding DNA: TGTGCCAGCAGTCCCACATCGTCCCGAAACACCGGGGAGCTGTTTTTT.

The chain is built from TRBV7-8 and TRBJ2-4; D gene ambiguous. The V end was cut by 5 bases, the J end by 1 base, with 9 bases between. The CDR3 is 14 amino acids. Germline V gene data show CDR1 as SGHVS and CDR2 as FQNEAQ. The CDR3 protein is CASSAQTAKNIQYF. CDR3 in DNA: TGTGCCAGCAGCGCACAGACGGCCAAAAACATTCAGTACTTC.

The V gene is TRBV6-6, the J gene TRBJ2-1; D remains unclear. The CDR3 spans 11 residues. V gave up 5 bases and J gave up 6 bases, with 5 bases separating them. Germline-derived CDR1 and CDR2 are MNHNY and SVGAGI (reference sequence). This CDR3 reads CASSTGNEQFF. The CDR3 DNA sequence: TGTGCCAGCAGTACGGGCAATGAGCAGTTCTTC.